This entry is about one T cell receptor beta chain. Its antigen remains unknown. This specimen belongs to a study of cytomegalovirus exposure and HLA in healthy donors. Findings of the study overall: Fewer than 200 TCR beta chains were listed as cytomegalovirus-associated.

PCR primers comprised 60 Vbeta and 13 Jbeta primers. Repertoires were generated with immunoSEQ multiplex PCR, while TCRdb's copy carries only in-frame clones and drops some. The sample has some 180,000 clones, 82% seen once. The length of the CDR3 is 14 residues. Germline V lookup: CDR1 SGHTA, CDR2 FQGNSA. The V end lost 4 bases, the J end lost 5 bases, and 14 bases lay between the germline ends. The clonotype was recovered from a man in his forties or fifties in good health and CMV-seronegative. The chain uses TRBV7-2 and TRBJ1-2; D is unresolved. The specimen sequenced was PBMCs. The CDR3 protein is CASSSAGGGYGYTF. CDR3 nucleotide sequence: TGTGCCAGCAGCTCCGCGGGCGGTGGGTATGGCTACACCTTC.